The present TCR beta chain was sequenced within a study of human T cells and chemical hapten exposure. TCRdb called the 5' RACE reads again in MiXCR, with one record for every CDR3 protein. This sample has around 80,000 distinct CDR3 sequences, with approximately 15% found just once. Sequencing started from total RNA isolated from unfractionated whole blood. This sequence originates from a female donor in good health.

For the CDR3, the DNA is TGTGCCAGCAGCTTAGGGGGGGGAGACTACCATGGCTACACCTTC. Translated: CASSLGGGDYHGYTF. The V and J genes are TRBV11-2 and TRBJ1-2, with D perhaps matching TRBD1 (5 bases). Deletions cut 1 base from V and 6 bases from J, with 15 bases between. The germline V gene encodes CDR1 SGHAT and CDR2 FQNNGV. This CDR3 has 15 residues.